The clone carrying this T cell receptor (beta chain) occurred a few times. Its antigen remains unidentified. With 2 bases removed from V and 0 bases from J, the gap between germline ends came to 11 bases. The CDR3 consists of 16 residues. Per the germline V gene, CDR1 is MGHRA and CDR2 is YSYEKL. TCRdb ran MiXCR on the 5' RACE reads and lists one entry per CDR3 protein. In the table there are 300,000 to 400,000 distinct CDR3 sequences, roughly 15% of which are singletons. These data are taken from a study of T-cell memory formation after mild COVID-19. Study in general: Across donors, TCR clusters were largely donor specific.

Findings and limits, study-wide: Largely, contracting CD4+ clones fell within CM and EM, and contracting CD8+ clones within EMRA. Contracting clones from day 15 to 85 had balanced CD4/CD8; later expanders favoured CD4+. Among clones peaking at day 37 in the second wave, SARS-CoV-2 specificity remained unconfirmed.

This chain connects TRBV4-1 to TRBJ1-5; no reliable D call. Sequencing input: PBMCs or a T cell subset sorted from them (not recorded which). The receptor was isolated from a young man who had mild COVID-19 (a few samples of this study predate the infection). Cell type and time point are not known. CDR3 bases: TGCGCCAGCAGCCAATATGAGTGGGGTAGCAATCAGCCCCAGCATTTT. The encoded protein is CASSQYEWGSNQPQHF.